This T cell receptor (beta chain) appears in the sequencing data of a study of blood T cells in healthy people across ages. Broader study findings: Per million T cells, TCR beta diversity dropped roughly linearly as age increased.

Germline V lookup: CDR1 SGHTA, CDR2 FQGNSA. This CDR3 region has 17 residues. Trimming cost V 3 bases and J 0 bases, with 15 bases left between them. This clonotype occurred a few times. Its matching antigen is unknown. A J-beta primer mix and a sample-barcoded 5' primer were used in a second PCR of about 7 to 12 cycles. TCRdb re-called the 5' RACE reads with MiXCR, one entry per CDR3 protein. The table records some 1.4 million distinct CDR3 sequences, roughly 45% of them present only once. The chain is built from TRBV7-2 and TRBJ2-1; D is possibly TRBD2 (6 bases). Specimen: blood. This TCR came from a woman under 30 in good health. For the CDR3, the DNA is TGTGCCAGCAGCTTTCCGCTAGCGAGAAGCTCCTACAATGAGCAGTTCTTC. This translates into CASSFPLARSSYNEQFF. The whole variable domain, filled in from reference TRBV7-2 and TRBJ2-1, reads GAGVSQSPSNKVTEKGKDVELRCDPISGHTALYWYRQSLGQGLEFLIYFQGNSAPDKSGLPSDRFSAERTGGSVSTLTIQRTQQEDSAVYLCASSFPLARSSYNEQFFGPGTRLTVL.